These 2 T cell receptor beta chains were all obtained from the same sample, sequenced in a study of shared clonotypes between healthy human individuals. Method: immunoSEQ multiplex PCR; TCRdb's copy keeps in-frame clones and lacks some. This table has roughly 1.4 million clones, approximately 98.5% appearing once. Sequenced input: naive CD4+ T cells sorted from blood. Subset given: CD45RA+ positively selected. Receptor source: a man aged 25 to 45 in good health.

This chain connects TRBV11-3 to TRBJ2-2, with a tentative D call TRBD1 (6 bases). Looked up from germline, CDR1 is SGHNT and CDR2 is YENEEA. The CDR3 sequence is 15 residues long. V was shortened by 3 bases and J by 0 bases, with 8 bases between the two germline ends. The DNA for the CDR3 is TGTGCCAGCAGCTTTGGACAGCCGAACACCGGGGAGCTGTTTTTT. It encodes CASSFGQPNTGELFF.

J is TRBJ2-5 and V is TRBV5-4, with 8 bases that match TRBD1. Germline V lookup: CDR1 SGHNT, CDR2 YYREEE (reference sequence). The V and J ends lost 4 bases and 5 bases, in that order; junction bases with no gene match: 4. The CDR3 is 13 residues long. The CDR3: CASSQTGVETQYF. In DNA, the CDR3 is TGTGCCAGCAGCCAGACAGGGGTGGAGACCCAGTACTTC.